This T cell receptor (beta chain) was identified during a study of blood T cell repertoires in COVID-19. Study-wide context: Donors in the United States, Italy and Spain gave samples during acute or convalescent COVID-19. In each case, the material was cDNA or gDNA derived from T cells, B-cell-depleted T cells, or PBMCs.

In the authors' methods: From reference gene primer amplification, estimates of nucleated cell counts were derived. The protocol was immunoSEQ multiplex PCR, while the TCRdb copy is restricted to in-frame clones and leaves out a portion. V and J calls and clone size follow that table, whereas D and trimming were derived from the DNA. The sample includes fewer than 250,000 clones, around nine tenths of them seen just once. The V and J ends lost 3 bases and 9 bases, in that order; junction bases with no gene match: 9. Germline V gives CDR1 LNHDA, CDR2 SQIVND (reference sequence). This CDR3 is 16 amino acids long.

Sequencing was carried out using peripheral blood. The V and J genes are TRBV19 and TRBJ2-4; 12 bases are a match to TRBD2. This TCR was recovered from a man between 60 and 75 years old with COVID-19, enrolled during active disease. The CDR3 loop reads CASSIASGRAGGIQYF. DNA of the CDR3: TGTGCCAGTAGTATTGCTAGCGGGAGGGCCGGCGGCATTCAGTACTTC.